A single sample is the source of the 20 T cell receptor beta chains below, sequenced in a study of control samples from healthy donors and cancer patients. The method was immunoSEQ multiplex PCR; TCRdb's version includes in-frame clones alone and lacks a portion of them. The sample contains over 80,000 clones, 90% to 95% of which appear only once. The sequenced sample consisted of blood. These receptors were obtained from a man younger than 45 in good health.

On this clone: The junction differs from germline at one of its ends, possibly a read error. The chain couples TRBV28 to TRBJ2-2, with D perhaps matching TRBD1 (5 bases). The V gene's germline CDR1 is MDHEN and CDR2 SYDVKM. There are 13 residues in the CDR3. CDR3 protein: CAGSPTATGELFF. CDR3 coding DNA: TGTGCCGGCAGTCCGACAGCCACCGGGGAGCTGTTTTTT. The full variable domain, in which reference TRBV28 and TRBJ2-2 provide the parts outside the CDR3, is DVKVTQSSRYLVKRTGEKVFLECVQDMDHENMFWYRQDPGLGLRLIYFSYDVKMKEKGDIPEGYSVSREKKERFSLILESASTNQTSMYLCAGSPTATGELFFGEGSRLTVL.

The sample holds one count of this clone. This sequence joins TRBV5-1 and TRBJ1-1; a weak D match, TRBD1 (6 bases). V dropped 0 bases and J dropped 1 base, with 7 bases sitting between them. CDR3 length equals 14 residues. CDR1 and CDR2 (germline): SGHRS, YFSETQ. CDR3: CASSLGGQNTEAFF. The CDR3 DNA reads TGCGCCAGCAGCTTGGGGGGACAGAACACTGAAGCTTTCTTT.

The chain links TRBV9 to TRBJ2-7; 10 nucleotides align to TRBD1. Looked up from germline, CDR1 is SGDLS and CDR2 is YYNGEE. Trimming took 2 bases from V and 4 from J; bases not matched to a gene: 6. CDR3 length: 15 amino acids. The CDR3 DNA sequence: TGTGCCAGCAGCGTGGGACAGGGGCTAGGATACGAGCAGTACTTC. Encoded protein: CASSVGQGLGYEQYF.

This clone was seen a few times. The genes are TRBV18 and TRBJ1-5, with D unclear. This CDR3 comprises 13 residues. In germline, CDR1 is KGHSH, CDR2 LQKENI. Deletions cut 5 bases from V and 0 bases from J, with 5 bases between. As DNA, the CDR3 is TGTGCCAGCTCAAGGGCTAGCAATCAGCCCCAGCATTTT. Protein: CASSRASNQPQHF.

The chain recombines TRBV11-3 with TRBJ2-1, with TRBD1 matching over 10 bases. The CDR3 is made up of 15 amino acids. The V and J ends lost 5 bases and 7 bases, in that order; junction bases with no gene match: 8. Germline CDR1 is SGHNT and CDR2 is YENEEA. This CDR3 is CASSPIGTGVNEQFF. The CDR3 coding sequence is TGTGCCAGCAGCCCTATTGGGACAGGGGTTAATGAGCAGTTCTTC.

The chain recombines TRBV5-6 with TRBJ2-3; D might be TRBD2 (6 bases). CDR3 size: 13 residues. CDR1 SGHDT and CDR2 YYEEEE come from the germline V gene. V dropped 3 bases and J dropped 14 bases, with 19 bases sitting between them. This CDR3 is CASSSGETVRLYF. The DNA for the CDR3 is TGTGCCAGCAGCTCGGGAGAGACAGTTCGCCTGTATTTT.

V usage is TRBV2 and J usage is TRBJ2-2; no reliable D call. V was pared by 7 bases and J by 0 bases, with 12 bases between. This CDR3 has 15 amino acids. From germline, CDR1 is SNHLY and CDR2 FYNNEI. CDR3 sequence: CASTVASANTGELFF. Here the CDR3 DNA reads TGTGCCAGCACCGTAGCATCTGCGAACACCGGGGAGCTGTTTTTT.

Here the CDR3 reads CASSLGTGRGYEQYF. CDR3 in DNA: TGCGCCAGCAGCCTCGGGACAGGGCGAGGCTACGAGCAGTACTTC. The rearrangement joins TRBV5-1 to TRBJ2-7, with 9 positions matching TRBD1. The CDR3 totals 15 residues. Per germline, CDR1 SGHRS and CDR2 YFSETQ. V lost 4 bases and J lost 3; bases outside the gene matches: 8.

The chain couples TRBV30 to TRBJ2-1; 8 positions agree with TRBD2. CDR3 length equals 18 residues. CDR1 is GTSNPN, CDR2 SVGIG, per germline (reference sequence). J lost 5 bases, V lost 0 bases, and 15 bases had no gene match. This chain's CDR3 is CAWSVRAGAVRTHNEQFF. The CDR3 DNA sequence: TGTGCCTGGAGTGTCCGAGCGGGGGCCGTGAGGACCCACAATGAGCAGTTCTTC.

The chain uses TRBV7-3 and TRBJ1-2, with D tentatively TRBD1 (6 bases). The germline CDR1 and CDR2 sequences are SGHTA and FQGTGA. V gave up 5 bases and J gave up 4 bases, with 11 bases separating them. The CDR3 runs 13 residues. The CDR3 DNA follows: TGTGCCAGCAGCCCGGAGGGGGGCTATGGCTACACCTTC. It translates to CASSPEGGYGYTF.

This chain connects TRBV7-9 to TRBJ1-3; 7 bases match TRBD1. Germline lookup yields CDR1 SEHNR and CDR2 FQNEAQ (reference sequence). This CDR3 contains 13 residues. V dropped 8 bases and J dropped 3; count of bases not matched to a gene: 4. CDR3 sequence: CASGGQDGNTIYF. In DNA form, the CDR3 reads TGTGCCAGCGGTGGACAGGATGGAAACACCATATATTTT.

This clone was counted once. The V gene is TRBV9, the J gene TRBJ1-4; 8 bases agree with TRBD1. The CDR3 covers 15 residues. Germline V gene data show CDR1 as SGDLS and CDR2 as YYNGEE. The J segment lost 5 bases and the V segment lost 0 bases, leaving 3 bases of the junction unmatched. The CDR3 DNA is TGTGCCAGCAGCGTAGGACAGGGGAAAAATGAAAAACTGTTTTTT. It is translated as CASSVGQGKNEKLFF.

This clone turned up a few times. The CDR3 region is CASRQGSGDQPQHF. CDR3 DNA: TGTGCCAGTAGACAGGGGTCGGGTGACCAGCCCCAGCATTTT. The chain joins TRBV2 to TRBJ1-5, with 8 bases identical to TRBD1. Germline V gene data show CDR1 as SNHLY and CDR2 as FYNNEI. The CDR3 contains 14 residues. V was clipped by 9 bases and J by 7 bases; unmatched bases: 11.

The chain couples TRBV24-1 to TRBJ2-5; 8 bases are shared with TRBD1. J gave up 5 bases and V 4 bases, and 8 bases lay outside the gene matches. The CDR3 is made up of 15 amino acids. Germline CDR1 reads KGHDR; CDR2 reads SFDVKD. This chain's CDR3 is CATSDGAGGGETQYF. In DNA form, the CDR3 reads TGTGCCACCAGTGACGGCGCAGGGGGCGGTGAGACCCAGTACTTC.

The chain joins TRBV11-3 to TRBJ2-3; 8 nucleotides agree with TRBD2. CDR3 length: 16 amino acids. The V gene end was trimmed by 1 base and the J gene end by 4 bases; junction bases not matched to a gene: 7. Germline CDR1 reads SGHNT; CDR2 reads YENEEA. CDR3 sequence reads: CASSLVSGGAPDTQYF. Written as DNA, the CDR3 is TGTGCCAGCAGCTTAGTCTCCGGGGGGGCCCCAGATACGCAGTATTTT. The full variable domain, with the rest looked up from reference TRBV11-3 and TRBJ2-3, is EAGVVQSPRYKIIEKKQPVAFWCNPISGHNTLYWYLQNLGQGPELLIRYENEEAVDDSQLPKDRFSAERLKGVDSTLKIQPAELGDSAVYLCASSLVSGGAPDTQYFGPGTRLTVL.

The chain uses TRBV7-9 and TRBJ2-5; TRBD1 matches at 9 bases. Germline V gene data show CDR1 as SEHNR and CDR2 as FQNEAQ (reference sequence). The V and J ends lost 5 bases and 4 bases, in that order; junction bases with no gene match: 5. The CDR3 is 14 residues long. CDR3: CASSDSDRGETQYF. The DNA of the CDR3 is TGTGCCAGCAGCGACTCGGACAGGGGAGAGACCCAGTACTTC.

This clone appeared once. V usage is TRBV6-4 and J usage is TRBJ1-4, with D possibly TRBD1 on 5 matching bases. Germline CDR1 reads MRHNA; CDR2 reads SNTAGT. The length of the CDR3 is 13 residues. The V end lost 3 bases, the J end lost 10 bases, and 12 bases lay between the germline ends. The CDR3 nucleotides are TGTGCCAGCAGTGAAGGGCAGGGAGGAAAACTGTTTTTT. This encodes CASSEGQGGKLFF.

The chain recombines TRBV12-3 or TRBV12-4 with TRBJ1-6; D gene uncertain. Trimming took off 3 bases at V and 7 bases at J, with 7 bases between the two ends. The CDR3 extends over 13 amino acids. The CDR3 here is CASSFGWNSPLHF. The DNA for the CDR3 is TGTGCCAGCAGTTTCGGGTGGAATTCACCCCTCCACTTT.

The CDR3: CASNRDRAQQGQFF. The DNA of the CDR3 is TGTGCCAGTAATCGGGACAGGGCCCAACAAGGGCAGTTCTTC. V gene TRBV19 combines with J gene TRBJ2-1, with TRBD1 matching over 9 bases. The CDR3 covers 14 residues. J lost 12 bases, V lost 7 bases, and 13 bases had no gene match. Germline V CDR1 and CDR2: LNHDA, SQIVND (reference sequence).

This rearrangement joins TRBV27 to TRBJ1-6; D may be TRBD1 (5 bases). Per germline, CDR1 MNHEY and CDR2 SMNVEV (reference sequence). The CDR3 runs to 14 residues. Trimming took off 8 bases at V and 14 bases at J, with 22 bases between the two ends. CDR3 protein: CASRSFGGVRALHF. CDR3 bases: TGTGCCAGCCGTTCGTTCGGGGGGGTAAGGGCCCTCCACTTT.